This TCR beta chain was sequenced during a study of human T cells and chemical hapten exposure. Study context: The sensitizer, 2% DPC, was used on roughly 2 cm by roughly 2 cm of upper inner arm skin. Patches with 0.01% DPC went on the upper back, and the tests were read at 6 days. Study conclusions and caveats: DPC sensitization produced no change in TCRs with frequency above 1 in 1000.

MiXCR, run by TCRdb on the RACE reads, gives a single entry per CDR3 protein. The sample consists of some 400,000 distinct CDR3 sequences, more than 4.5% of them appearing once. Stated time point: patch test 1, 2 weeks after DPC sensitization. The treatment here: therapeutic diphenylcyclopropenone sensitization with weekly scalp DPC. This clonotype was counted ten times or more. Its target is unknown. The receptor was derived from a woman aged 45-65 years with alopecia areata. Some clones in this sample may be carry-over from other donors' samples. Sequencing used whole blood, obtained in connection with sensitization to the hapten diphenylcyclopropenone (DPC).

CDR3 nucleotide sequence: TGCGCCAGCAGCTTCTCAGGCCCCGAGAGAGATACGCAGTATTTT. It yields the protein CASSFSGPERDTQYF. V gene TRBV5-1 combines with J gene TRBJ2-3; no clear D. Trimming shortened V by 2 bases and J by 5 bases, and 15 bases separated the two germline ends. This CDR3 is 15 amino acids long. Germline V gives CDR1 SGHRS, CDR2 YFSETQ.